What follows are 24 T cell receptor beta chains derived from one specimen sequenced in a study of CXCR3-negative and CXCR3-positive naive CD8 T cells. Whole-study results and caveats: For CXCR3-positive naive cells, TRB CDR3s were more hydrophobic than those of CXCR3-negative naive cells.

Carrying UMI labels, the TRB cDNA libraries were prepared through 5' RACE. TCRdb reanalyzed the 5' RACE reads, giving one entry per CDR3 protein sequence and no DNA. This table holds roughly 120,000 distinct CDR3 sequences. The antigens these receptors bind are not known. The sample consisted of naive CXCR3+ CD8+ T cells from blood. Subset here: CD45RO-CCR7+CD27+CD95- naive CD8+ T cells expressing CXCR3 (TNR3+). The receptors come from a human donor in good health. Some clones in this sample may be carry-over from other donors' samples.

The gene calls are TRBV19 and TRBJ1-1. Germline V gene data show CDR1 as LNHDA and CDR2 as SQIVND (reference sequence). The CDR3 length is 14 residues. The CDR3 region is CASSIGQANTEAFF.

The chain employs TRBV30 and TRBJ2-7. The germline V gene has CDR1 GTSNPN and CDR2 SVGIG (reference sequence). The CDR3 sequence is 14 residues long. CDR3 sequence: CASGLGKMRNEQYF.

CDR3 residues: CASSPRHFTNTGELFF. The V gene is TRBV28, the J gene TRBJ2-2. CDR1 and CDR2 from the germline V gene are MDHEN and SYDVKM. The CDR3 spans 16 residues.

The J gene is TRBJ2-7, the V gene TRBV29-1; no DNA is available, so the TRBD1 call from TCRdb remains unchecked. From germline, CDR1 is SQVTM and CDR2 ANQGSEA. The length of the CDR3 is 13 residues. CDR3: CSVIDRGAYEQYF.

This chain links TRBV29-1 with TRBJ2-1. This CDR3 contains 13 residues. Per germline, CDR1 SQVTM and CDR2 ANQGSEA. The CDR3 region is CSTNSASYNEQFF.

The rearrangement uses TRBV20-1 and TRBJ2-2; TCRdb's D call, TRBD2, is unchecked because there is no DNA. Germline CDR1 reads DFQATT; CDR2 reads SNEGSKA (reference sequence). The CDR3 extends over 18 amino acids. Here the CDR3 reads CSARAIGLAGGRGGELFF.

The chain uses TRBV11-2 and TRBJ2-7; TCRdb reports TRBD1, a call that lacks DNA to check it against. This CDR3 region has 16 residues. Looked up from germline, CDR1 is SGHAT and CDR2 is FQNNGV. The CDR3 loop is CASSLLRDTRTGEQYF. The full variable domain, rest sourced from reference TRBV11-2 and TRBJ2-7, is EAGVAQSPRYKIIEKRQSVAFWCNPISGHATLYWYQQILGQGPKLLIQFQNNGVVDDSQLPKDRFSAERLKGVDSTLKIQPAKLEDSAVYLCASSLLRDTRTGEQYFGPGTRLTVT.

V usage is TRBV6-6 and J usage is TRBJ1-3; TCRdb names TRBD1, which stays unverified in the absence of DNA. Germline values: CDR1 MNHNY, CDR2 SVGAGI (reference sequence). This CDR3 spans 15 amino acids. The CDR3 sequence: CASSSTGGGGNTIYF.

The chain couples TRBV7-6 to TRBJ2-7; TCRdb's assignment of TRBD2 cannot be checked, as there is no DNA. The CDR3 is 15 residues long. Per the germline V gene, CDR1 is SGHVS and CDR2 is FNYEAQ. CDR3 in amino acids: CASSLETSESYEQYF.

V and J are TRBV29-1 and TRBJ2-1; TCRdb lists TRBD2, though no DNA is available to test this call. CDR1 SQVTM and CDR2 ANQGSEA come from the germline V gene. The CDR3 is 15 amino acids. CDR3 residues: CSVPELAAEDNEQFF.

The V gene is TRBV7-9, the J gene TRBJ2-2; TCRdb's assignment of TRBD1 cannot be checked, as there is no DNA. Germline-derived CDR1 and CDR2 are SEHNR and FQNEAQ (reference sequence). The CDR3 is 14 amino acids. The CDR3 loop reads CASSSPGVSGELFF.

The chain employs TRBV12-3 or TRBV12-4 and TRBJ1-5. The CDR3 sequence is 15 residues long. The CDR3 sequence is CASSLVVGPNQPQHF.

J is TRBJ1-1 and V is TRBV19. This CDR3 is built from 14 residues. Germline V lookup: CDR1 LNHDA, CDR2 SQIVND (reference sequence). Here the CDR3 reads CASRPSGRLTEAFF.

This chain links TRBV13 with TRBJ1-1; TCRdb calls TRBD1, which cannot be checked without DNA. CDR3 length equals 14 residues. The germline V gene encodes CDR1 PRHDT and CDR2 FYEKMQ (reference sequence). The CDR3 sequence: CASSWPGRSTEAFF.

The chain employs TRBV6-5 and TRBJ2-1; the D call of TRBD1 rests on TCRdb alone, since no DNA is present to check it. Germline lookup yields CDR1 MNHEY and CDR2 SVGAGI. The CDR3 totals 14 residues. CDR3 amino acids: CASRHQGAYNEQFF.

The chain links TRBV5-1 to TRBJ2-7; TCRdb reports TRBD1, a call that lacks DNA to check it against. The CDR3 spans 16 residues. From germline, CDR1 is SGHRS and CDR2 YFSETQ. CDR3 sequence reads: CASSSAPTGGPNEQYF.

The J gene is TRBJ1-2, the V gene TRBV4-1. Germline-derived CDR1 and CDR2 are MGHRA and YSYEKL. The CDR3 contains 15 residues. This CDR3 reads CASSQATDPEEGYTF.

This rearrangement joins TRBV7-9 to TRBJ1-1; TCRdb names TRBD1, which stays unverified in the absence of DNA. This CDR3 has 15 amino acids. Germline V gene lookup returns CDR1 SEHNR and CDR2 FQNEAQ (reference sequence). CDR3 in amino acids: CASSLLQGKDTEAFF.

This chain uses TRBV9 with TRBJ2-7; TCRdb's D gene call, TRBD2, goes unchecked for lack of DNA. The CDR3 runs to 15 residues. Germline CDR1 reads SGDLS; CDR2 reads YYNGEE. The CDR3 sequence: CSSSHEPSGSTEQYF.

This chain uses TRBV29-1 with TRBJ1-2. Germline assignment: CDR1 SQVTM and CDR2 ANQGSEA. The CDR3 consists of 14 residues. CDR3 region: CSVEETSGSGGYTF. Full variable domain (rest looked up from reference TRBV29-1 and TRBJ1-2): SAVISQKPSRDICQRGTSLTIQCQVDSQVTMMFWYRQQPGQSLTLIATANQGSEATYESGFVIDKFPISRPNLTFSTLTVSNMSPEDSSIYLCSVEETSGSGGYTFGSGTRLTVV.

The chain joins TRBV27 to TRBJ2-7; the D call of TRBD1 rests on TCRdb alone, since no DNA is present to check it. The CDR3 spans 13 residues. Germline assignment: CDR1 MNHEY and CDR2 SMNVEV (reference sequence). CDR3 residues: CASTRQGSYEQYF.

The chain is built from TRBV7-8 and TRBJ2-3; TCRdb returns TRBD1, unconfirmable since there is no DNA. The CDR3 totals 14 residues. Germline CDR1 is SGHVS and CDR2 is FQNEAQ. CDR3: CASGRSDRADTQYF.

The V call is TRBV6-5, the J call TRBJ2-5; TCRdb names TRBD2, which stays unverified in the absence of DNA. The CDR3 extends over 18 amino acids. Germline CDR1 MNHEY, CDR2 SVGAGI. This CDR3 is CASSYSILGRENQETQYF.

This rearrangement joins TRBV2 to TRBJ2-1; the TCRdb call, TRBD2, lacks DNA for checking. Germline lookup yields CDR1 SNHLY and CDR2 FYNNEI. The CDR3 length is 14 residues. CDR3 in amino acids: CASKSSGSYNEQFF.